This T cell receptor beta chain was sequenced in a study of cytomegalovirus exposure and HLA in healthy donors. Study-wide background: Approximately 85 million unique TCRs from HLA-typed donors made up an early data release. Study-wide results and limits: Versus the roughly 690-donor mean, an Asian-associated ancestry cluster reportedly showed fewer N-insertions in a later analysis. There was a cluster of highly shared sequence variants that was likely a sequencing artifact. Across all donors, roughly uniform sequencing depth was an assumption of the presence/absence analyses.

V gave up 3 bases and J gave up 7 bases; unmatched junction bases: 5. The CDR3 spans 13 residues. Germline CDR1 is SGHTA and CDR2 is FQGTGA. The sample holds a few counts of this clone. What it recognizes is unknown. PCR employed 60 Vbeta and 13 Jbeta primers. Libraries were prepared by immunoSEQ multiplex PCR; TCRdb keeps only in-frame clonotypes and omits some of them. The sample consists of fewer than 200,000 clones, around 76% of them appearing once. The origin of this receptor is a man aged 35-49 years in good health and CMV-seropositive. J is TRBJ1-1 and V is TRBV7-3, with 7 nucleotides matching TRBD1. Sequenced input: PBMCs. Here the CDR3 reads CASSLTGRDEAFF. CDR3 DNA: TGTGCCAGCAGCTTGACAGGGCGGGATGAAGCTTTCTTT.